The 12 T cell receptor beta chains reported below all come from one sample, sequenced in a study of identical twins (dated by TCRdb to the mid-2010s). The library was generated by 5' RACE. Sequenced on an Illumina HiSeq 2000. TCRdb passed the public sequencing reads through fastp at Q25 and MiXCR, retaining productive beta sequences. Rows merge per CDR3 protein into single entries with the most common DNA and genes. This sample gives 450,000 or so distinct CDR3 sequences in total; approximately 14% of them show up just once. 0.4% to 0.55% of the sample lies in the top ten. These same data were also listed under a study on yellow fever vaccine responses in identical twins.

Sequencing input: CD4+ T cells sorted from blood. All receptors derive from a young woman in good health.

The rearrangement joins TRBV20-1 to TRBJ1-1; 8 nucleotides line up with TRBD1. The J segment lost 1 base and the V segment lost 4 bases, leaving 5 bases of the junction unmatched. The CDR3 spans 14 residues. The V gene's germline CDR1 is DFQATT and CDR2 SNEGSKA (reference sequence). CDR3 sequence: CSANLDRANTEAFF. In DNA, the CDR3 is TGCAGTGCTAACCTGGACAGGGCGAACACTGAAGCTTTCTTT.

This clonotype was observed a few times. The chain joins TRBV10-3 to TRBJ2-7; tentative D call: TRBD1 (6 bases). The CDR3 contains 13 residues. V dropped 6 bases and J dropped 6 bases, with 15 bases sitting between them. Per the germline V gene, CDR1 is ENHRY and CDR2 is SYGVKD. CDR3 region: CAISHDRSSEQYF. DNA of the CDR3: TGTGCCATCAGCCACGACAGGAGCAGCGAGCAGTACTTC.

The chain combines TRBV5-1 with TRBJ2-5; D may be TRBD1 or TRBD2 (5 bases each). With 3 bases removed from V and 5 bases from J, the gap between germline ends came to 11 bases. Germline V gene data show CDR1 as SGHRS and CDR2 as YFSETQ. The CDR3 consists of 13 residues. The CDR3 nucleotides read TGCGCCAGCAGCTACTCCGGGGCGGAGACCCAGTACTTC. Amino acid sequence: CASSYSGAETQYF.

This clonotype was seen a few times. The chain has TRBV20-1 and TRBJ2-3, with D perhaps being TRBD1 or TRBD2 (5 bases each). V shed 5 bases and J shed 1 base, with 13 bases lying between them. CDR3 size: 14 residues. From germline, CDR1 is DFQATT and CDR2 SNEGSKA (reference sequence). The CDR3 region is CSAFQGPGTDTQYF. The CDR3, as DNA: TGCAGTGCTTTCCAGGGACCGGGCACAGATACGCAGTATTTT.

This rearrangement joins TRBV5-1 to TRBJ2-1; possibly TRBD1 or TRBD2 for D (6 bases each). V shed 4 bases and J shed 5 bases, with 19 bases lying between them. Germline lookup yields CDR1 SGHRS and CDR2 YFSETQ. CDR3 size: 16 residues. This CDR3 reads CASSPKFGGLNNEQFF. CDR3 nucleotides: TGCGCCAGCAGCCCTAAGTTTGGGGGGCTCAACAATGAGCAGTTCTTC.

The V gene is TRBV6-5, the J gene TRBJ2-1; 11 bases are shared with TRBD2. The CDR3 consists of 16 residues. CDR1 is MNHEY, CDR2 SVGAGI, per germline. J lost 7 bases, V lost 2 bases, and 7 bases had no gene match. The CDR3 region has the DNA TGTGCCAGCAGTTACCCGGTAGCGGGGGGGCGAAATGAGCAGTTCTTC. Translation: CASSYPVAGGRNEQFF.

The CDR3 spells CASSPMGPGANVLTF. Written as DNA, the CDR3 is TGTGCCAGCAGCCCCATGGGGCCTGGGGCCAACGTCCTGACTTTC. V usage is TRBV7-9 and J usage is TRBJ2-6, with a tentative D call TRBD1 (5 bases). This CDR3 region has 15 residues. Germline V gives CDR1 SEHNR, CDR2 FQNEAQ (reference sequence). The germline V and J ends were trimmed by 5 bases and 2 bases, with 10 bases remaining between them.

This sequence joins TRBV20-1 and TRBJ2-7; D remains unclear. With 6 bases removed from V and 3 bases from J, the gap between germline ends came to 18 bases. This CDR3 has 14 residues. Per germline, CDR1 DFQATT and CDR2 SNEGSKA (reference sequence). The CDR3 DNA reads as TGCAGTGCCTCCTCCAGAATCAGGCGCTACGAGCAGTACTTC. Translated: CSASSRIRRYEQYF.

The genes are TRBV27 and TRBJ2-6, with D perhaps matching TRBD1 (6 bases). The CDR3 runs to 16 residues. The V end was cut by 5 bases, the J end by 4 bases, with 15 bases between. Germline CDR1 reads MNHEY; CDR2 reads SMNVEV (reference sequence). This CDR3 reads CASSKSQGLGANVLTF. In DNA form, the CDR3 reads TGTGCCAGCAGTAAATCACAGGGCCTCGGGGCCAACGTCCTGACTTTC.

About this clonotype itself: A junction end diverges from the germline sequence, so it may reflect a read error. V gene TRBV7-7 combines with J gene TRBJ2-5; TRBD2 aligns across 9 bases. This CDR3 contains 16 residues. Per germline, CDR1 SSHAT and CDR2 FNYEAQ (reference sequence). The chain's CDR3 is CASSLGTSNPQETQYF. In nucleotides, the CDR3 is TGTGCTAGCAGCCTCGGGACTAGCAACCCCCAAGAGACCCAGTACTTC.

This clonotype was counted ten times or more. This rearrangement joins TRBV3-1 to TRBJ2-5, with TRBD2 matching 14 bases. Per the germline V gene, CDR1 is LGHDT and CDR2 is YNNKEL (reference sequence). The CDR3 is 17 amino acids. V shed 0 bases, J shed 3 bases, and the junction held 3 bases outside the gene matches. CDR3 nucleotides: TGTGCCAGCAGCCAAGATAGGGGACTAGCGGGAGAAGAGACCCAGTACTTC. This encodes CASSQDRGLAGEETQYF.

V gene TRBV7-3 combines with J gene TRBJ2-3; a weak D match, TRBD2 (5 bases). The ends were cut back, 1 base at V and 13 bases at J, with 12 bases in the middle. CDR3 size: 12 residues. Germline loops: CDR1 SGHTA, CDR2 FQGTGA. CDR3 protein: CASSLSGSAKYF. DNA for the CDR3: TGTGCCAGCAGCTTAAGTGGGAGCGCAAAGTATTTT.